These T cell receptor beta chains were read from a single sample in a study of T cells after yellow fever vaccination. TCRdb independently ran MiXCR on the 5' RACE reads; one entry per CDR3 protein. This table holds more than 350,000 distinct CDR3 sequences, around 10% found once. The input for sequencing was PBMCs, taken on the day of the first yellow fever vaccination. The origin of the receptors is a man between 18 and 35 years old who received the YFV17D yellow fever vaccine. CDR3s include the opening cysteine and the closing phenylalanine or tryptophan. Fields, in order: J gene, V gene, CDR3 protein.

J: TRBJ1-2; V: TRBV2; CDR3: CASSEALLSADGYTF
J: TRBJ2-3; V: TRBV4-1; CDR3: CASSQVGLAGERYF
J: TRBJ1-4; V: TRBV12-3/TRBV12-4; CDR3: CASSLRGFGDEKLFF
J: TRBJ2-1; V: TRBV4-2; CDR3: CASSQDERTEQFF
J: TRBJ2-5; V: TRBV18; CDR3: CASSINALTGGPETQYF
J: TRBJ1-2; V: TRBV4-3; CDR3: CASSQLLAVDYGYTF
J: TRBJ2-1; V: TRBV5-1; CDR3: CASSLAPASGKNEQFF
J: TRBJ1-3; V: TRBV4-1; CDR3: CASSQDRNTIYF
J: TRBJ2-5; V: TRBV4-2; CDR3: CASSQVRGGVRETQYF
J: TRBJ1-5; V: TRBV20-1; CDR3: CSARVGGAGENQPQHF
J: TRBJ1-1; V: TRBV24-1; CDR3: CATTVLGRSNTEAFF
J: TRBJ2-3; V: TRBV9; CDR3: CASSVLSLHADTQYF
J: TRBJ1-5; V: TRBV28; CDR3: CASSSPDRNQPQHF
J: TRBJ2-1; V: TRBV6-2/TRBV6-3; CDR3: CASSGVKTGAWRNEQFF
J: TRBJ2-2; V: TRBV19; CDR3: CASGDRRATGELFF
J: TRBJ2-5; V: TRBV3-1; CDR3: CASSKPFETQYF
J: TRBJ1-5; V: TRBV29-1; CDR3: CSVGVQGGQPQHF
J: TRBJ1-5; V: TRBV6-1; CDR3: CASSEMANQPQHF
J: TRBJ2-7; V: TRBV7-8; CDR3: CASSERGQGVYEQYF
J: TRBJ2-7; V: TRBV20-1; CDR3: CSATGGISYEQYF
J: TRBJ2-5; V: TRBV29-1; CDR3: CSVEGYRPGETQYF
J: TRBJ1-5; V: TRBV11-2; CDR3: CASSFVGTGIYSNQPQHF
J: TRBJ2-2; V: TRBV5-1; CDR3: CASSIQGGPNTGELFF
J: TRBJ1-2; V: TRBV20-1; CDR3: CSASPGQGIGYTF
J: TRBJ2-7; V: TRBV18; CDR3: CASSSGAAYEQYF
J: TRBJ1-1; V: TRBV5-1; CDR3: CASRLDPNTEAFF
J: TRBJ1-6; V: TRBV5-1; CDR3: CASSGSSYNSPLHF
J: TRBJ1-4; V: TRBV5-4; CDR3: CASSPTGSDEKLFF
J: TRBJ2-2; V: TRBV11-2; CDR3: CASSFNRGLIGELFF
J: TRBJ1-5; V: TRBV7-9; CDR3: CASSLGDSNNQPQHF
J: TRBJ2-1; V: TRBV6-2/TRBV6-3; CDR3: CASQGDSYNEQFF
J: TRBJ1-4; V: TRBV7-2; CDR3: CASSRDRGWEKLFF
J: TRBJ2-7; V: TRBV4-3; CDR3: CASSQDLGVYEQYF
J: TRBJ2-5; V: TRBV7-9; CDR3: CASSLDGYETQYF
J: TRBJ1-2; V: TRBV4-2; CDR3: CASSQDIGTGDGYTF
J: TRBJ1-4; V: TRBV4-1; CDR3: CASSQMGGGEKLFF
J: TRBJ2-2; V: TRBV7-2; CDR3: CASSPRTGGPTGELFF
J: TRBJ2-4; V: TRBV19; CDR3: CASSATRLAKNIQYF
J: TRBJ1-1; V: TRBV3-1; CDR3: CASSQWKGAAFF
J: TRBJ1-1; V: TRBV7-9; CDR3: CASSLRGLGTEAFF
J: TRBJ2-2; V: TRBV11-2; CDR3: CASSLIAANTGELFF
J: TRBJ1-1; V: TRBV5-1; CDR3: CASSWGAANTEAFF
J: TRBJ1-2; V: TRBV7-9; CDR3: CASSLDLGKYGYTF